This T cell receptor beta chain was found in a study of T-cell memory formation after mild COVID-19. The length of the CDR3 is 14 residues. Germline-derived CDR1 and CDR2 are MNHEY and SVGAGI. The ends lost 6 bases at V and 13 bases at J; junction bases unmatched: 9. TCRdb re-analysed the 5' RACE reads in MiXCR, keeping a single row per CDR3 protein. The repertoire includes about 170,000 distinct CDR3 sequences, about an eighth of them detected once, and approximately 3.6% sits in the top ten. Sequenced: PBMCs or a T cell subset sorted from them (not recorded which). This TCR derives from a man younger than 35 who had mild COVID-19 (a few samples of this study predate the infection). Cell type and time point are not known. The rearrangement uses TRBV6-5 and TRBJ1-6; TRBD1 agrees at 10 bases. CDR3 bases: TGTGCCAGCAGACCGGGACAGGGGTTTTCCCCCCTCCACTTT. It translates to CASRPGQGFSPLHF.